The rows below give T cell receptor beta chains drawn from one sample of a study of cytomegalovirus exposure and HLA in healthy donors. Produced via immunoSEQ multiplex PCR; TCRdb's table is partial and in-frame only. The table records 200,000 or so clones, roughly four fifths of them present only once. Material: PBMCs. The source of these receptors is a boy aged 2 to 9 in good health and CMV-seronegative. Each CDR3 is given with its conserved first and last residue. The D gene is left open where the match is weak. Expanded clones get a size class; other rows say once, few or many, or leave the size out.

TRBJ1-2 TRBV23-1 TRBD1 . CASSHHGQAANYGYTF TGCGCCAGCAGTCACCATGGACAGGCAGCTAACTATGGCTACACCTTC
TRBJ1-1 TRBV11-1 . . CASSPSPGITEAFF TGTGCCAGCTCCCCCTCCCCGGGTATCACTGAAGCTTTCTTT
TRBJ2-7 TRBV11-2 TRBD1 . CASSSDRGHEQYF TGTGCCAGCAGCTCTGACAGGGGTCACGAGCAGTACTTC
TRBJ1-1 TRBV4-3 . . CASSQGREGLGTEAFF TGCGCCAGCAGCCAAGGGAGGGAAGGACTGGGCACTGAAGCTTTCTTT
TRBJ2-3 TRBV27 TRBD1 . CASSLYRGLTDTQYF TGTGCCAGCAGTTTGTACAGGGGGTTAACAGATACGCAGTATTTT
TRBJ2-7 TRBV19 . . CASSIEGRSHEQYF TGTGCCAGTAGTATTGAGGGCCGAAGTCACGAGCAGTACTTC
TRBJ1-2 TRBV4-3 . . CASSRRFLANYGYTF TGCGCCAGCAGCCGACGTTTCCTAGCTAACTATGGCTACACCTTC
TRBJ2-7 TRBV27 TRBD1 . CASSPKPGQGPYEQYF TGTGCCAGCAGTCCAAAACCGGGACAGGGGCCCTACGAGCAGTACTTC
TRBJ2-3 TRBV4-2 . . CASSQDHGGLGDTQYF TGTGCCAGCAGCCAAGATCACGGGGGGCTTGGAGATACGCAGTATTTT
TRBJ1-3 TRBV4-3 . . CASSQVSDGVSGNTIYF TGCGCCAGCAGCCAAGTATCAGACGGAGTATCTGGAAACACCATATATTTT
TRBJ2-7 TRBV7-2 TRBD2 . CASSLLLGREYEQYF TGTGCCAGCAGCCTACTGTTAGGGAGGGAGTACGAGCAGTACTTC
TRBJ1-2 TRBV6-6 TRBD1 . CASSWGQALVYGYTF TGTGCCAGCAGTTGGGGACAGGCCCTAGTCTATGGCTACACCTTC
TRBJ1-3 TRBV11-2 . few CASSPTRGPSGNTIYF TGTGCCAGCAGCCCTACGCGGGGGCCCTCTGGAAACACCATATATTTT
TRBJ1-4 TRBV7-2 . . CASSLQGNGPTNEKLFF TGTGCCAGCAGCTTACAGGGGAACGGACCAACTAATGAAAAACTGTTTTTT
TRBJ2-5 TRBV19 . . CASQASGSQETQYF TGTGCCTCCCAAGCGAGCGGAAGTCAAGAGACCCAGTACTTC
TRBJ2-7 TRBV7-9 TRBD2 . CSSSSSGGPSYEQYF TGTTCCAGCAGCTCTAGCGGGGGGCCTTCCTACGAGCAGTACTTC
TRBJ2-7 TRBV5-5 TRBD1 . CASSLEGQGLYEQYF TGTGCCAGCAGCTTGGAGGGACAGGGGTTATACGAGCAGTACTTC
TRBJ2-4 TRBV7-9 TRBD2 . CASSLAVAGGNIQYF TGTGCCAGCAGCTTAGCCGTAGCGGGGGGAAACATTCAGTACTTC
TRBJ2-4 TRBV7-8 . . CASSLAPTSSHIQYF TGTGCCAGCAGCTTAGCGCCAACAAGTAGCCACATTCAGTACTTC
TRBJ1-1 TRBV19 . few CASSMSSHTEAFF TGTGCCAGTAGTATGTCCTCCCACACTGAAGCTTTCTTT
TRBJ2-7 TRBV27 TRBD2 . CASSSLERAGALDEQYF TGTGCCAGCAGTTCCCTGGAGCGAGCGGGGGCTCTAGACGAGCAGTACTTC
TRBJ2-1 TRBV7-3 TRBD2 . CASSLGGGPSYNEQFF TGTGCCAGCAGCTTGGGCGGGGGACCTTCCTACAATGAGCAGTTCTTC
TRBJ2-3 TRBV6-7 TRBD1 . CASRTSEGQGPDTQYF TGTGCCAGCAGGACTTCGGAGGGACAGGGGCCAGATACGCAGTATTTT
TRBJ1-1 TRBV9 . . CASSVDGGGGAFF TGTGCCAGCAGCGTAGATGGTGGGGGGGGAGCTTTCTTT
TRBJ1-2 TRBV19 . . CASMGPGTIIPNYGYTF TGTGCCAGTATGGGGCCCGGGACAATAATCCCAAACTATGGCTACACCTTC
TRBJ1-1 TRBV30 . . CAWRLNTGPFEAFF TGTGCCTGGCGTCTAAATACAGGGCCGTTTGAAGCTTTCTTT
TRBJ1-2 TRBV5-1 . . CASSGEGGRIQGYTF TGCGCCAGCAGCGGGGAGGGGGGCCGGATACAAGGCTACACCTTC
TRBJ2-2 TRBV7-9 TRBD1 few CASSSYRGTNTGELFF TGTGCCAGCAGCTCCTACAGGGGAACGAACACCGGGGAGCTGTTTTTT
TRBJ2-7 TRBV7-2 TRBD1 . CASSRDRDYEQYF TGTGCCAGCAGCCGAGACAGGGACTACGAGCAGTACTTC
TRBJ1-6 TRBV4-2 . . CASSSGGSFRSLHF TGTGCCAGCAGCTCCGGGGGTTCCTTTAGGTCCCTCCACTTT
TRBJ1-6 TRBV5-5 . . CASSPPSNSPLHF TGTGCCAGCAGCCCGCCGAGTAATTCACCCCTCCACTTT
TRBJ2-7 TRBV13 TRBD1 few CASSSTGGREQYF TGTGCCAGCAGCTCGACAGGGGGCCGCGAGCAGTACTTC
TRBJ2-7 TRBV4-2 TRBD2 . CASSQDGGEREQYF TGTGCCAGCAGCCAAGATGGGGGGGAGAGGGAGCAGTACTTC
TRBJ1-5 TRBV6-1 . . CASSRGEYSNQPQHF TGTGCCAGCAGCCGGGGGGAATATAGCAATCAGCCCCAGCATTTT
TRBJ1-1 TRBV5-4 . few CASSLEGGNTEAFF TGTGCCAGCAGCTTGGAGGGAGGGAACACTGAAGCTTTCTTT
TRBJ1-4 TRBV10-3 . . CAISHGTNEKLFF TGTGCCATCAGTCACGGGACTAATGAAAAACTGTTTTTT
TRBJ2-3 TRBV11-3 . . CASSLGRSTDTQYF TGTGCCAGCAGCTTAGGCAGGAGCACAGATACGCAGTATTTT
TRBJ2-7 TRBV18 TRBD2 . CASSPEGRDYEQYF TGTGCCAGCTCACCGGAGGGGAGGGACTACGAGCAGTACTTC
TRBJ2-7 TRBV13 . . CASSTTRRPYEQYF TGTGCCAGCAGCACCACTAGACGGCCCTACGAGCAGTACTTC
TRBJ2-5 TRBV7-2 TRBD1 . CASSPLTGVETQYF TGTGCCAGCAGCCCTCTGACAGGGGTAGAGACCCAGTACTTC
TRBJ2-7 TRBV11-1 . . CASSQVAGSSYEQYF TGTGCCAGCAGCCAGGTGGCGGGAAGCTCCTACGAGCAGTACTTC
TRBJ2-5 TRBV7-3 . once CASSGGAQETQYF TGTGCCAGCAGCGGGGGGGCCCAAGAGACCCAGTACTTC
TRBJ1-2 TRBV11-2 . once CASSPVGGAQGYTF TGTGCCAGCAGCCCAGTGGGGGGGGCGCAAGGCTACACCTTC
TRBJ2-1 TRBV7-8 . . CASSPIRGNEQFF TGTGCCAGCAGCCCCATCAGGGGCAATGAGCAGTTCTTC
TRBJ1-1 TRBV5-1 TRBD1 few CASSLRPGTGLGTEAFF TGCGCCAGCAGCTTACGTCCCGGGACAGGGTTGGGCACTGAAGCTTTCTTT
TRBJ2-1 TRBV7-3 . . CASSFGAGSYNEQFF TGTGCCAGCAGCTTTGGGGCAGGGTCCTACAATGAGCAGTTCTTC
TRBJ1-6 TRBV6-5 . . CASRGAGSYNSPLHF TGTGCCAGCCGGGGGGCAGGGTCATATAATTCACCCCTCCACTTT
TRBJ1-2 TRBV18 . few CASSPTGGRESGYTF TGTGCCAGCTCCCCGACGGGGGGCAGGGAAAGCGGCTACACCTTC
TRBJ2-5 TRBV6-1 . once CASSEAPLVETQYF TGTGCCAGCAGTGAAGCCCCCTTAGTAGAGACCCAGTACTTC
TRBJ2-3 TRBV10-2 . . CASSLTGSHTDTQYF TGCGCCAGCAGTCTAACAGGTTCGCACACAGATACGCAGTATTTT
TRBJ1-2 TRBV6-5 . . CASSPRQVYGYTF TGTGCCAGCAGTCCCCGCCAGGTGTATGGCTACACCTTC
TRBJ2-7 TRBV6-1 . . CASAPGRDTYEQYF TGTGCCAGCGCCCCGGGGAGGGACACCTACGAGCAGTACTTC